This T cell receptor beta chain was captured by sequencing in a study of blood T cell repertoires in COVID-19 (TCRdb year 2020). With respect to the entire study: Samples from collaborators originated in the United States, Italy and Spain and spanned both the acute and convalescent phases of COVID-19. The material from the prospective study consisted of cDNA or gDNA derived from T cells, B-cell-depleted T cells, or PBMCs. The samples were drawn from the first 160 participants of the ongoing ImmuneRACE study and from over a thousand subjects provided by 6 global collaborators. A freely available public database, intended as a resource for researchers studying the immune response to SARS-CoV-2, is where the repertoires were released. Where available, HLA class I and class II types were taken from metadata supplied by the sample provider and were not determined by assay-based typing. A de-identified subject ID, COVID-19 status, age in years and sex were almost always included in the sample metadata. Subjects who had been exposed to COVID-19, were actively infected with it, or had recovered from it provided the deeply sampled blood TCRbeta repertoires that made up the dataset. What the research found in general, with its limitations: How much clinical and demographic metadata was included differed by source and by participant, and the metadata was provided uncurated.

TCRbeta CDR3 regions were amplified from genomic DNA by means of the immunoSEQ Assay, a bias-controlled multiplex PCR. In the original analysis: Nucleated cell counts per sample were estimated from amplification of reference gene primers within the assay. To quantify the absolute abundance of each unique TCRbeta CDR3 rearrangement, sequence reads were collapsed and filtered. For each sample, productive Simpson clonality was calculated as the square root of Simpson's diversity index over productive rearrangements. The immuneACCESS repertoire file appears here via TCRdb, limited to in-frame rearrangements. These files lack a portion of the clones; in checked studies, under half of the deficit traces to unresolved V genes, and the cause of the others is not known. V, J and clone size reflect that table, while D and trimming were determined from the DNA. The table for this sample lists 250,000 to 300,000 clones; about 80% of them were counted only once. The top ten clones comprise approximately 3.2% of the sample.

There are 16 amino acids in the CDR3, from cysteine to phenylalanine inclusive. CDR3 DNA is the only sequence kept; it has 48 bases, read in frame from the first base. Via the germline V gene, CDR1 is SGHRS and CDR2 YFSETQ. Ends trimmed: V by 2 bases, J by 3 bases; bases unmatched to a gene: 5. In regard to this clone: What antigen it recognizes has not been identified. Qualities for individual bases were not recorded, and no much larger clone is one base off.

Collaborating institutions collected whole blood in K2EDTA tubes following their own protocols. For TCRbeta analysis, collaborators shipped samples in one of three forms: frozen whole blood, isolated PBMCs, or DNA extracted from either of those sample types. This receptor was taken from a woman older than 75 with acute or convalescent COVID-19. The sequence is built from TRBV5-1 and TRBJ2-3, and 11 bases in between align with TRBD1. Sequenced: peripheral blood. DNA sequence: TGCGCCAGCAGCTTCCGGGGGGACAGGGGGACAGATACGCAGTATTTT. It is translated as CASSFRGDRGTDTQYF.